This T cell receptor (beta chain) derives from a study of CXCR3-negative and CXCR3-positive naive CD8 T cells. This CDR3 has 15 amino acids. Germline V gene lookup returns CDR1 SEHNR and CDR2 FQNEAQ (reference sequence). Study-wide results and limits: CXCR3-expressing naive cells carried TRB CDR3s more hydrophobic than those of CXCR3-negative naive cells. Researchers report CXCR3 expression partially decreased after cryopreservation, with fresh PBMCs used in most assays.

A word on this clonotype: Its antigen is not known.

Naive CD8+ T cells carried a CD45RO-CCR7+CD27+CD95- phenotype. Libraries of TRB cDNA were made by 5' RACE and carried UMIs. For each CDR3 protein, TCRdb gives one entry from its re-call of the 5' RACE reads, without DNA. The specimen's table records some 61,000 distinct CDR3 sequences. This clonotype originated in a human donor in good health. Some clones in this sample may be carry-over from other donors' samples. The chain is built from TRBV7-9 and TRBJ1-2. Sequencing input: naive CXCR3- CD8+ T cells from blood. Subset described: CD45RO-CCR7+CD27+CD95- naive CD8+ T cells lacking CXCR3 (TNR3-). The CDR3 is CASSFRGRENYGYTF.